The 27 T cell receptor beta chains listed next were all sequenced from one sample in a study of blood T cell repertoires in COVID-19. Method: immunoSEQ multiplex PCR; TCRdb's copy keeps in-frame clones and lacks some. Among approximately 52,000 clones, 90% were seen once, and the ten largest hold approximately 14%. The sample consisted of peripheral blood. The source is a human donor with active COVID-19. The donor label of this sample is uncertain.

The rearrangement links TRBV3-1 (or the pseudogene TRBV3-2) to TRBJ2-7; D uncertain. The germline V gene has CDR1 LGHDT and CDR2 YNNKEL (reference sequence). CDR3 length equals 16 residues. V lost 0 bases and J lost 2, with 14 bases in between. CDR3 residues: CASSQEGTIGAYEQYF. CDR3 sequence (DNA): TGTGCCAGCAGCCAAGAGGGCACAATTGGTGCCTACGAGCAGTACTTC.

The chain links TRBV28 to TRBJ1-1; 11 nucleotides agree with TRBD1. CDR1 is MDHEN, CDR2 SYDVKM, per germline. Trimming removed 4 bases from V and 10 bases from J; junction bases left unmatched: 17. There are 17 residues in the CDR3. CDR3 region: CASSSPGQGVPPMIAFF. The CDR3 DNA sequence: TGTGCCAGCAGTTCTCCGGGACAGGGGGTCCCCCCTATGATAGCTTTCTTT.

V and J are TRBV19 and TRBJ2-1, with 7 bases lining up with TRBD1. Germline CDR1 LNHDA, CDR2 SQIVND (reference sequence). J was trimmed by 8 bases and V by 6 bases; bases with no gene match: 7. CDR3 length equals 13 residues. The chain's CDR3 is CASRPTGVDEQFF. CDR3 nucleotides: TGTGCCAGTAGGCCTACAGGGGTCGATGAGCAGTTCTTC.

The rearrangement uses TRBV12-3 or TRBV12-4 and TRBJ2-7; no reliable D call. V lost 1 base and J 1 base, leaving 5 bases between the germline ends. This CDR3 has 13 residues. CDR3 amino acids: CASSLGLSYEQYF. CDR3 bases: TGTGCCAGCAGTTTAGGACTTTCCTACGAGCAGTACTTC.

V and J are TRBV5-5 and TRBJ2-5; 9 bases match TRBD1. The CDR3 contains 15 residues. V shed 3 bases, J shed 5 bases, and the junction held 8 bases outside the gene matches. Germline CDR1 and CDR2: SGHKS and YYEKEE (reference sequence). The CDR3, as DNA: TGTGCCAGCAGCTATTACAGGGGGCTAATGGAGACCCAGTACTTC. Translation: CASSYYRGLMETQYF.

The chain couples TRBV3-1 (or the pseudogene TRBV3-2) to TRBJ1-6, with 8 bases matching TRBD1. This CDR3 is 15 amino acids long. V trimming: 1 base; J trimming: 7 bases; junction bases outside the gene matches: 3. From germline, CDR1 is LGHDT and CDR2 YNNKEL (reference sequence). CDR3 sequence: CASSQATGDNSPLHF. CDR3 coding DNA: TGTGCCAGCAGCCAAGCGACAGGGGACAATTCACCCCTCCACTTT.

J is TRBJ1-2 and V is TRBV3-1 (or the pseudogene TRBV3-2), with D unclear. The V gene lost 4 bases and the J gene lost 0 bases, with 9 bases spanning the gap. The CDR3 is made up of 14 amino acids. Germline CDR1 LGHDT, CDR2 YNNKEL (reference sequence). The CDR3 DNA reads as TGTGCCAGCAGCCTGCCGGGTCCTAACTATGGCTACACCTTC. Amino acid sequence: CASSLPGPNYGYTF.

This clone was seen only once. J is TRBJ1-1 and V is TRBV10-2; 12 bases line up with TRBD1. CDR1 and CDR2 (germline): WSHSY, SAAADI. Trimming removed 8 bases from V and 5 bases from J; junction bases left unmatched: 15. The CDR3 totals 17 residues. CDR3 in amino acids: CASSPDGTGGGETEAFF. CDR3 in DNA: TGCGCCAGCTCTCCCGACGGGACAGGGGGCGGTGAGACTGAAGCTTTCTTT.

The V and J genes are TRBV6-2 or TRBV6-3 and TRBJ1-1; 9 bases are a match to TRBD1. CDR1 is MNHEY, CDR2 SVGEGT, per germline. The CDR3 runs 14 residues. V shed 6 bases and J 1 base; nucleotides not matched to a gene: 3. CDR3 coding DNA: TGTGCCAGCAGCCAACAGGGGGCGAACACTGAAGCTTTCTTT. It specifies CASSQQGANTEAFF.

J is TRBJ2-5 and V is TRBV9, with 11 bases fitting TRBD2. Germline lookup yields CDR1 SGDLS and CDR2 YYNGEE. With V trimmed by 3 bases and J by 3 bases, 1 base remained unmatched. The CDR3 is made up of 14 amino acids. This chain's CDR3 is CASSGGLAEETQYF. CDR3 nucleotides: TGTGCCAGCAGCGGGGGACTAGCGGAAGAGACCCAGTACTTC.

The chain combines TRBV19 with TRBJ1-2, with 8 bases fitting TRBD1. Per the germline V gene, CDR1 is LNHDA and CDR2 is SQIVND (reference sequence). The ends lost 2 bases at V and 4 bases at J; junction bases unmatched: 6. The CDR3 sequence is 15 residues long. The CDR3 region has the DNA TGTGCCAGTAGTATAACTCAACAGGGGGGCTATGGCTACACCTTC. Translated: CASSITQQGGYGYTF.

V and J are TRBV6-6 and TRBJ2-5; 12 bases align to TRBD2. Germline V gene data show CDR1 as MNHNY and CDR2 as SVGAGI (reference sequence). The CDR3 runs 14 residues. V lost 9 bases, J lost 5 bases, and 7 bases stayed unmatched. As DNA, the CDR3 is TGTGCCAGTGAGACTAGCGGGGGAATTGAGACCCAGTACTTC. It specifies CASETSGGIETQYF.

This chain uses TRBV5-1 with TRBJ2-3, with D possibly matching TRBD1 (6 bases). Germline CDR1 SGHRS, CDR2 YFSETQ. The CDR3 is made up of 18 amino acids. The V gene lost 0 bases and the J gene lost 2 bases, with 19 bases spanning the gap. The CDR3 reads CASSLAYGGRGPTDTQYF. The CDR3 nucleotides are TGCGCCAGCAGCTTGGCCTATGGCGGCAGGGGCCCCACAGATACGCAGTATTTT.

The gene calls are TRBV7-9 and TRBJ2-7; no clear D gene. V was trimmed by 3 bases and J by 4 bases, leaving 10 bases between them. CDR1 SEHNR and CDR2 FQNEAQ come from the germline V gene (reference sequence). The CDR3 runs to 13 residues. This CDR3 is CASSLATQYEQYV. CDR3 nucleotides: TGTGCCAGCAGCTTGGCCACCCAGTACGAGCAGTACGTC.

The chain joins TRBV5-4 to TRBJ2-3, with 8 bases aligning to TRBD1. Trimming took 4 bases from V and 0 from J; bases not matched to a gene: 7. The germline gives CDR1 SGHNT, CDR2 YYREEE (reference sequence). The CDR3 sequence is 16 residues long. CDR3 nucleotide sequence: TGTGCCAGCAGCCGAGGAGGACAGGGTAGCACAGATACGCAGTATTTT. Protein sequence: CASSRGGQGSTDTQYF.

In regard to this clone: At one end the junction does not follow the germline gene, possibly because of a read error. The chain combines TRBV7-7 with TRBJ1-4; 9 nucleotides align to TRBD1. The CDR3 totals 18 residues. CDR1 and CDR2 (germline): SSHAT, FNYEAQ (reference sequence). The CDR3 DNA is TGTGCTAGCACTCAAGGGGGGGGACAGGGATTGTTCGGCGAAAAACTGTTTTTT. Translating it yields CASTQGGGQGLFGEKLFF.

The V gene is TRBV4-1, the J gene TRBJ2-5; TRBD2 aligns across 8 bases. The CDR3 spans 17 residues. The ends lost 1 base at V and 2 bases at J; junction bases unmatched: 9. Germline V CDR1 and CDR2: MGHRA, YSYEKL. In nucleotides, the CDR3 is TGCGCCAGCAGCCAAGGCTGGTCGGGAGGGCGGCAAGAGACCCAGTACTTC. Translation: CASSQGWSGGRQETQYF.

The chain couples TRBV9 to TRBJ2-1; TRBD2 agrees at 9 bases. Germline loops: CDR1 SGDLS, CDR2 YYNGEE. Unmatched junction bases numbered 12, after V lost 3 bases and J lost 5 bases. The CDR3 has 17 amino acids. The DNA of the CDR3 is TGTGCCAGCAGCGATAGGGTAGCGGGGGTGGGCAACAATGAGCAGTTCTTC. This gives the protein CASSDRVAGVGNNEQFF.

The chain carries TRBV5-1 and TRBJ1-2; 10 bases line up with TRBD1. Germline CDR1 reads SGHRS; CDR2 reads YFSETQ. Trimming removed 7 bases from V and 5 bases from J; junction bases left unmatched: 11. This CDR3 contains 15 residues. The CDR3, as DNA: TGCGCCAGCTCCGGGACAGGGGATCTCGAATATGGCTACACCTTC. Translation gives CASSGTGDLEYGYTF. Full variable domain (remainder filled in from reference TRBV5-1 and TRBJ1-2): KAGVTQTPRYLIKTRGQQVTLSCSPISGHRSVSWYQQTPGQGLQFLFEYFSETQRNKGNFPGRFSGRQFSNSRSEMNVSTLELGDSALYLCASSGTGDLEYGYTFGSGTRLTVV.

About this clone itself: The same CDR3 also results from other DNA sequences found in this sample. This sequence joins TRBV5-5 and TRBJ2-1, with TRBD2 as a possible D gene (6 bases). V shed 4 bases and J shed 4 bases, with 15 bases lying between them. The CDR3 is 15 residues long. The V gene's germline CDR1 is SGHKS and CDR2 YYEKEE (reference sequence). In nucleotides, the CDR3 is TGTGCCAGCAGCCTTCGGGACTCACCGTACAATGAGCAGTTCTTC. This translates into CASSLRDSPYNEQFF.

The V gene is TRBV10-2, the J gene TRBJ1-5; D is unclear. From germline, CDR1 is WSHSY and CDR2 SAAADI. This CDR3 comprises 13 residues. Trimming cost V 2 bases and J 5 bases, with 7 bases left between them. DNA of the CDR3: TGCGCCAGCAGTGAGATAGCAGATCAGCCCCAGCATTTT. This translates into CASSEIADQPQHF.

The chain has TRBV6-4 and TRBJ2-3; 9 nucleotides line up with TRBD2. The V gene end was trimmed by 6 bases and the J gene end by 3 bases; junction bases not matched to a gene: 4. Germline V gene lookup returns CDR1 MRHNA and CDR2 SNTAGT. This CDR3 spans 14 amino acids. CDR3 sequence reads: CASRRSGGTDTQYF. Here the CDR3 DNA reads TGTGCCAGCAGAAGGAGCGGGGGGACAGATACGCAGTATTTT.

The gene calls are TRBV28 and TRBJ2-7; TRBD1 matches 9 bases. CDR1 is MDHEN and CDR2 is SYDVKM in the germline V gene. The CDR3 has 17 residues. The V gene end was trimmed by 6 bases and the J gene end by 7 bases; junction bases not matched to a gene: 19. CDR3 loop: CASSQTGTGSYPLEQYF. The CDR3 coding sequence is TGTGCCAGCAGCCAAACCGGGACAGGGAGCTACCCCCTTGAGCAGTACTTC.

The chain recombines TRBV5-4 with TRBJ2-7; 7 bases agree with TRBD2. Germline V gives CDR1 SGHNT, CDR2 YYREEE (reference sequence). The V segment lost 4 bases and the J segment 5 bases; nucleotides outside the gene matches: 6. The CDR3 loop spans 13 amino acids. DNA for the CDR3: TGTGCCAGCAGCAGCGGGGCCGGCGACGAGCAGTACGTC. Translation gives CASSSGAGDEQYV.

The chain is built from TRBV2 and TRBJ1-5, with D perhaps matching TRBD1 (6 bases). The CDR3 runs 15 residues. The germline gives CDR1 SNHLY, CDR2 FYNNEI. The ends were cut back, 1 base at V and 3 bases at J, with 10 bases in the middle. The CDR3 coding sequence is TGTGCCAGCAGTGAAGGGACAGCGGACAATCAGCCCCAGCATTTT. It yields the protein CASSEGTADNQPQHF.

The rearrangement uses TRBV5-1 and TRBJ1-3; a possible D gene is TRBD1 (5 bases). The CDR3 has 14 amino acids. V was cut by 5 bases and J by 0 bases, with 9 bases left in between. CDR1 is SGHRS, CDR2 YFSETQ, per germline. The CDR3 here is CASRDITSGNTIYF. The CDR3 DNA follows: TGCGCCAGCAGGGACATTACCTCTGGAAACACCATATATTTT.

The chain employs TRBV5-8 and TRBJ2-1; D might be TRBD2 (6 bases). Deletions cut 0 bases from V and 4 bases from J, with 14 bases between. The CDR3 loop spans 16 amino acids. The germline V gene has CDR1 SGHTS and CDR2 YDEGEE. The CDR3 loop is CASSLGVAGIYNEQFF. The CDR3 DNA sequence: TGTGCCAGCAGCTTGGGGGTCGCGGGGATTTACAATGAGCAGTTCTTC.